The subject of this entry is one TCR beta chain. The antigen is unknown. Lactation, pregnancy, other autoimmune disease or uncontrolled infection excluded patients. The entry originates in a study of T cells in Graves' hyperthyroidism and ophthalmopathy. Study findings and constraints: Progression to ophthalmopathy was predicted a median of about 6.6 months early. Stable hyperthyroidism and ophthalmopathy were separated using 13 V-J signatures. In the blood, most expanded thyroid clonotypes above 0.001 appeared as well.

Amplification of TCR beta CDR3 regions was performed using RNA transcripts as template. The TCR CDR3 first-round RT-PCR relied on the HTBI primer set. MiXCR, run by TCRdb on the multiplex PCR reads, gives a single entry per CDR3 protein. The repertoire holds 450,000 to 700,000 distinct CDR3 sequences, 35% to 55% seen once, with roughly 20% in the top ten. The CDR3 contains 13 residues. After removal of 7 bases from V and 3 bases from J, the junction contained 3 bases not matched to a gene. Germline CDR1 SQVTM, CDR2 ANQGSEA. Sequencing was done on a sample of peripheral blood or thyroid tissue (not recorded which). J is TRBJ2-1 and V is TRBV29-1; 10 nucleotides line up with TRBD2. This receptor was obtained from an adult woman with Graves' disease, either hyperthyroidism or ophthalmopathy (not recorded which). The CDR3 sequence: CSAGLADYNEQFF. The CDR3 DNA sequence: TGCAGCGCCGGACTAGCGGACTACAATGAGCAGTTCTTC.